This TCR beta chain appears in the sequencing data of a study of spatial heterogeneity in lung cancer. General study findings and limits: The study found that expanded intratumoral alpha and beta TCR counts tracked tumor mutation counts.

CDR1 SEHNR and CDR2 FQNEAQ come from the germline V gene (reference sequence). The CDR3 covers 14 residues. The V gene lost 5 bases and the J gene lost 5 bases, with 16 bases spanning the gap. MiXCR, applied by TCRdb to the 5' RACE reads, yields one record per CDR3 protein. The sample yields thousands of distinct CDR3 sequences, roughly 13% seen once. This clonotype has a count of ten or more. Its antigen remains unidentified. Since the library was made to target alpha chains, this beta chain is a stray read and its abundance is not meaningful. Sample time point: sample taken at primary tumor resection. Whole RNA, isolated from tumor, nontumor lung or frozen PBMC, was sequenced without prior sorting.

The chain joins TRBV7-9 to TRBJ2-7; D unresolved. This sample comprised lung tumor tissue, obtained at surgery. This TCR was sampled from a male donor with early-stage non-small cell lung cancer. In DNA, the CDR3 is TGTGCCAGCAGCCTTGCGTTGTGGGCCCACGAGCAGTACTTC. Its protein is CASSLALWAHEQYF.